Sequencing of this T cell receptor beta chain was carried out in a study of CD8+ T cells in alopecia areata. Extracted from the samples, RNA was reverse transcribed into cDNA to serve as the sequencing template. Clones were read by immunoSEQ multiplex PCR, and TCRdb kept only the in-frame ones, dropping some. There are around 200,000 clones in the sample; 50% to 65% occur only once, and about 10% lies in the top ten. Germline loops: CDR1 SGHAT, CDR2 FQNNGV. The length of the CDR3 is 16 residues. V gave up 7 bases and J gave up 5 bases; unmatched junction bases: 13. Treatment described: oral pan-JAK inhibitor, 5-10 mg twice daily.

This chain connects TRBV11-2 to TRBJ2-1; 8 bases fit TRBD2. The source is a human donor with alopecia areata. The sample here was CD8+ T cells sorted from blood, taken at week 24, from a patient treated with tofacitinib. As DNA, the CDR3 is TGTGCCAGCACCTTGTCATCCAGGACTAGCAACAATGAGCAGTTCTTC. It specifies CASTLSSRTSNNEQFF.